What follows are 24 T cell receptor beta chains derived from one specimen sequenced in a study of identical twins. TCRdb recomputed calls from the 5' RACE reads with MiXCR, one row per CDR3 protein. This sample yields some 710,000 distinct CDR3 sequences, of which around 6% are seen a single time; under 2% belongs to the top ten. Input material: naive T cells sorted from blood. The receptors derive from a man in his late teens or twenties in good health.

This clonotype was counted only a few times. V gene TRBV2 combines with J gene TRBJ1-6; weak D call: TRBD1 (6 bases). Germline assignment: CDR1 SNHLY and CDR2 FYNNEI. V dropped 6 bases and J dropped 10 bases, with 10 bases sitting between them. This CDR3 is built from 12 residues. Written as DNA, the CDR3 is TGTGCCAGCAGGGGGGGCAAGTCACCCCTCCACTTT. It translates to CASRGGKSPLHF.

This clonotype was seen ten or more times. The CDR3 sequence is CASSPADSNQPQHF. Written as DNA, the CDR3 is TGTGCCAGCAGCCCTGCTGATAGCAATCAGCCCCAGCATTTT. This chain joins TRBV6-1 and TRBJ1-5; D uncertain. V lost 6 bases to trimming and J lost 0 bases, with 9 bases between them. The CDR3 runs 14 residues. Germline lookup yields CDR1 MNHNS and CDR2 SASEGT.

The chain recombines TRBV6-4 with TRBJ1-1; D may be TRBD1 (6 bases). Between the trimmed V and J ends, which lost 7 bases and 0 bases, there was a span of 12 bases. Germline CDR1 reads MRHNA; CDR2 reads SNTAGT. The CDR3 contains 14 residues. This CDR3 is CASKDSGLNTEAFF. The CDR3 DNA reads as TGTGCCAGCAAGGACAGTGGATTGAACACTGAAGCTTTCTTT.

This clonotype was seen at least ten times. The chain uses TRBV9 and TRBJ2-2; 8 nucleotides line up with TRBD1. This CDR3 comprises 16 residues. Germline V gene data show CDR1 as SGDLS and CDR2 as YYNGEE. The ends lost 3 bases at V and 6 bases at J; junction bases unmatched: 10. CDR3 loop: CASSDPRTGMAGELFF. The CDR3, as DNA: TGTGCCAGCAGCGACCCGAGGACAGGGATGGCCGGGGAGCTGTTTTTT.

In DNA, the CDR3 is TGTGCCAGCTCTGCAGCTAGTTCACCCCTCCACTTT. It translates to CASSAASSPLHF. This sequence joins TRBV12-3 or TRBV12-4 and TRBJ1-6; no firm D call. The CDR3 has 12 residues. The V end was cut by 8 bases, the J end by 9 bases, with 11 bases between.

This clonotype came up many times. Written as DNA, the CDR3 is TGCAGTGCTAACCGGGACGAAATACCGAACACTGAAGCTTTCTTT. It codes for CSANRDEIPNTEAFF. The chain is built from TRBV20-1 and TRBJ1-1, with TRBD1 as a possible D gene (5 bases). Trimming removed 4 bases at V and 1 base at J, with 16 bases between. Looked up from germline, CDR1 is DFQATT and CDR2 is SNEGSKA (reference sequence). The CDR3 spans 15 residues.

The sample holds many counts of this clonotype. CDR3 DNA sequence: TGTGCCATCAAACAGGGGAACACTGAAGCTTTCTTT. It specifies CAIKQGNTEAFF. V gene TRBV10-3 combines with J gene TRBJ1-1; D possibly corresponds to TRBD1 (6 bases). The CDR3 has 12 amino acids. Trimming cost V 7 bases and J 1 base, with 7 bases left between them. Per germline, CDR1 ENHRY and CDR2 SYGVKD.

Many counts were recorded for this clonotype. The genes are TRBV5-5 and TRBJ2-6; D not certain. The V and J ends lost 0 bases and 9 bases respectively, with 19 bases between them. This CDR3 region has 17 residues. Germline CDR1 and CDR2: SGHKS and YYEKEE (reference sequence). The CDR3 DNA reads TGTGCCAGCAGCTTGGTAGTTGTTTCCTCTGGTGGCAACGTCCTGACTTTC. This encodes CASSLVVVSSGGNVLTF.

This clonotype has ten or more counts. The V and J genes are TRBV28 and TRBJ1-6, with TRBD1 as a possible D gene (6 bases). V was clipped by 4 bases and J by 7 bases, with 14 bases between them. CDR3 size: 15 residues. The germline V gene has CDR1 MDHEN and CDR2 SYDVKM. The CDR3 sequence: CASSSPPDRNSPLHF. In DNA form, the CDR3 reads TGTGCCAGCAGTTCTCCCCCAGACAGGAATTCACCCCTCCACTTT.

This clonotype has a handful of counts. The chain has TRBV18 and TRBJ1-2; D possibly corresponds to TRBD1 (5 bases). This CDR3 spans 15 amino acids. Trimming removed 4 bases from V and 7 bases from J, with 19 bases in between. CDR1 and CDR2 from the germline V gene are KGHSH and LQKENI. CDR3 DNA: TGTGCCAGCTCACGTGGCAGGGCGGAGGTCGGTGGCTACACCTTC. Protein product: CASSRGRAEVGGYTF.

This clonotype has more than one count but fewer than ten. The chain employs TRBV28 and TRBJ2-7; TRBD2 matches 9 bases. In germline, CDR1 is MDHEN, CDR2 SYDVKM. The CDR3 has 16 amino acids. V lost 2 bases and J lost 5; bases outside the gene matches: 10. DNA for the CDR3: TGTGCCAGCAGTTTAAGTGGGCGGGAGGGCCTCGACGAGCAGTACTTC. Translation gives CASSLSGREGLDEQYF.

In this sample, this clonotype turned up many times. J is TRBJ1-1 and V is TRBV29-1; D unclear. This CDR3 has 13 amino acids. Germline V CDR1 and CDR2: SQVTM, ANQGSEA. Trimming shortened V by 6 bases and J by 0 bases, and 11 bases separated the two germline ends. Here the CDR3 DNA reads TGCAGCGTCTTACCGGCTATGAACACTGAAGCTTTCTTT. Encoded protein: CSVLPAMNTEAFF. Filled out from reference TRBV29-1 and TRBJ1-1, the complete variable domain reads SAVISQKPSRDICQRGTSLTIQCQVDSQVTMMFWYRQQPGQSLTLIATANQGSEATYESGFVIDKFPISRPNLTFSTLTVSNMSPEDSSIYLCSVLPAMNTEAFFGQGTRLTVV.

This clonotype was detected ten times or more. The rearrangement links TRBV20-1 to TRBJ2-1, with D possibly matching TRBD2 (6 bases). The CDR3 runs to 15 residues. The germline V gene has CDR1 DFQATT and CDR2 SNEGSKA (reference sequence). V was cut by 0 bases and J by 8 bases, with 17 bases left in between. The CDR3, as DNA: TGCAGTGCTAGAGATTTCGCTAGCGAGCTTCATGAGCAGTTCTTC. Encoded protein: CSARDFASELHEQFF.

This clonotype was seen at least ten times. V is TRBV5-1 and J is TRBJ2-1, with a possible D match to TRBD2 (5 bases). From germline, CDR1 is SGHRS and CDR2 YFSETQ. The CDR3 is made up of 14 amino acids. Trimming left V 4 bases short and J 4 bases short, with 12 bases between. Here the CDR3 DNA reads TGCGCCAGCAGCGAGCGGCATCAATACAATGAGCAGTTCTTC. It translates to CASSERHQYNEQFF.

The sample holds many counts of this clonotype. CDR3 coding DNA: TGCAGCGCCCTAAAGGACCTCATGAACACTGAAGCTTTCTTT. Its translation is CSALKDLMNTEAFF. This chain joins TRBV29-1 and TRBJ1-1, with D hard to call. Germline V CDR1 and CDR2: SQVTM, ANQGSEA. The CDR3 has 14 residues. The V end was cut by 7 bases, the J end by 0 bases, with 15 bases between.

V and J are TRBV7-2 and TRBJ2-3; 10 bases match TRBD2. With 4 bases clipped from V and 6 bases from J, the junction kept 10 bases outside the gene matches. CDR1 SGHTA and CDR2 FQGNSA come from the germline V gene. This CDR3 comprises 16 residues. This CDR3 reads CASSSRTSGFGDTQYF. CDR3 in DNA: TGTGCCAGCAGCTCCAGGACTAGCGGCTTTGGTGATACGCAGTATTTT.

This clonotype was detected a few times. The chain employs TRBV11-2 and TRBJ2-1; TRBD2 matches at 15 bases. V lost 5 bases, J lost 5 bases, and 4 bases stayed unmatched. Germline assignment: CDR1 SGHAT and CDR2 FQNNGV. The CDR3 has 16 residues. The CDR3 sequence: CASSKGLAGGNNEQFF. The CDR3 DNA is TGTGCCAGCAGCAAAGGACTAGCGGGAGGGAACAATGAGCAGTTCTTC.

Ten or more counts support this clonotype. This sequence joins TRBV10-3 and TRBJ2-2; TRBD2 matches 9 bases. Germline V gives CDR1 ENHRY, CDR2 SYGVKD. Trimming at V came to 10 bases and at J to 5 bases, leaving 8 bases not matched to a gene. The CDR3 covers 14 residues. The CDR3 nucleotides read TGTGCCACCCGGGCTAGCGGGGAAACCGGGGAGCTGTTTTTT. Protein: CATRASGETGELFF.

J is TRBJ1-1 and V is TRBV27; TRBD1 is a possible D gene (5 bases). V lost 3 bases to trimming and J lost 3 bases, with 23 bases between them. CDR1 MNHEY and CDR2 SMNVEV come from the germline V gene (reference sequence). There are 18 residues in the CDR3. In DNA form, the CDR3 reads TGTGCCAGCAGTTTCAGAATGTGGGGCCCTCAGCGGGACACTGAAGCTTTCTTT. The encoded protein is CASSFRMWGPQRDTEAFF.

This clonotype has more than one count but fewer than ten. The rearrangement links TRBV30 to TRBJ1-2; unclear D gene. Deletions cut 5 bases from V and 2 bases from J, with 18 bases between. The CDR3 contains 15 residues. Per the germline V gene, CDR1 is GTSNPN and CDR2 is SVGIG (reference sequence). In DNA, the CDR3 is TGTGCCTGGGGTCTTACCGGGCGGAGAAACTATGGCTACACCTTC. It translates to CAWGLTGRRNYGYTF.

Regarding this clonotype: One base away lies a much larger clone, so this may be a sequencing read error. Here the CDR3 omits its conserved ending phenylalanine or tryptophan, so a read error is the likely source. The gene calls are TRBV6-5 and TRBJ2-1; tentatively, D is TRBD1 or TRBD2 (5 bases each). The germline V gene has CDR1 MNHEY and CDR2 SVGAGI. Trimming took 3 bases from V and 3 from J, leaving 18 bases between them. The CDR3 is 17 amino acids. The CDR3 here is CASSYLMGPLGYNEQFI. The CDR3 DNA reads TGTGCCAGCAGTTATTTAATGGGACCTTTGGGCTACAATGAGCAGTTCATC.

This clonotype occurred many times. V usage is TRBV29-1 and J usage is TRBJ2-7; maybe TRBD1 (5 bases). The germline V and J ends were trimmed by 5 bases and 1 base, with 9 bases remaining between them. Germline-derived CDR1 and CDR2 are SQVTM and ANQGSEA. CDR3 length equals 12 residues. The CDR3: CSVLKGSYEQYF. The DNA of the CDR3 is TGCAGCGTTCTTAAGGGGTCCTACGAGCAGTACTTC.

This clonotype was seen only a few times. The chain uses TRBV29-1 and TRBJ1-2, with 7 bases lining up with TRBD1. The germline gives CDR1 SQVTM, CDR2 ANQGSEA. V shed 6 bases, J shed 0 bases, and the junction held 10 bases outside the gene matches. The CDR3 totals 15 residues. The CDR3 protein is CSVWDSSLANYGYTF. As DNA, the CDR3 is TGCAGCGTATGGGACAGCTCTTTAGCTAACTATGGCTACACCTTC.

This rearrangement joins TRBV18 to TRBJ1-1; no definite D call. The CDR3 runs 15 residues. The germline V gene encodes CDR1 KGHSH and CDR2 LQKENI. Trimming pared 1 base from V and 4 bases from J, leaving 13 bases between. The CDR3 reads CASSPRLSDPTEAFF. CDR3 nucleotide sequence: TGTGCCAGCTCACCACGCCTGTCGGACCCCACTGAAGCTTTCTTT.